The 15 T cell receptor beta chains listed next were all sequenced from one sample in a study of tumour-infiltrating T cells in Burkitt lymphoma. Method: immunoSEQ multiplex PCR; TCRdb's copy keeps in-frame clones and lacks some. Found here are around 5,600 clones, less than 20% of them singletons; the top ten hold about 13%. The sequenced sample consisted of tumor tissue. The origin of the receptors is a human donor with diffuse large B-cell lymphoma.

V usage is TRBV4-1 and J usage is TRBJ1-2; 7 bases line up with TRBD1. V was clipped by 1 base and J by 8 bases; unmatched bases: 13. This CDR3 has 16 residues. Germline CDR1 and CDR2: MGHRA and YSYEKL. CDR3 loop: CASSQALNRGERGYTF. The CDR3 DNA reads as TGCGCCAGCAGCCAAGCCCTCAACAGGGGAGAGCGGGGCTACACCTTC.

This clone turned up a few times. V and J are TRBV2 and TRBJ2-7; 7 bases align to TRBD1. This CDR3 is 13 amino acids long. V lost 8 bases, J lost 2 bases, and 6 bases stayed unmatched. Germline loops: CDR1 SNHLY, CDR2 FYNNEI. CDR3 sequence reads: CASAPDRAYEQYF. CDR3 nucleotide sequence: TGTGCCAGCGCCCCAGACAGGGCCTACGAGCAGTACTTC.

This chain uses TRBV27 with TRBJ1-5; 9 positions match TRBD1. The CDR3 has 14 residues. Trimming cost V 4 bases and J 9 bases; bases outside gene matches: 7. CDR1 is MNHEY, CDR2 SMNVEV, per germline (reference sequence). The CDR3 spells CASSSDRGRSPQHF. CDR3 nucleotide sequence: TGTGCCAGCAGTTCCGACAGGGGGAGGTCGCCCCAGCATTTT.

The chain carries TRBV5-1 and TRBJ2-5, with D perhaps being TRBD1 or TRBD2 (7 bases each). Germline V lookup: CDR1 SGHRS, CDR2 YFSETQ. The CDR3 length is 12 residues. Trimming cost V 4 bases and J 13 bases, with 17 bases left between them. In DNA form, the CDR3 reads TGCGCCAGCAGCCCAGGGGGGGGGCTGTTGTACTTC. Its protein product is CASSPGGGLLYF.

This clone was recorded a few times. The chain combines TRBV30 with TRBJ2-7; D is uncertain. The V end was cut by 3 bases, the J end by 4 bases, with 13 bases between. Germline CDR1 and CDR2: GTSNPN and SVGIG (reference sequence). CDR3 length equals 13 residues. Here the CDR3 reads CAWSRPDRYEQYF. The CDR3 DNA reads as TGTGCCTGGAGCCGACCTGACCGATACGAGCAGTACTTC.

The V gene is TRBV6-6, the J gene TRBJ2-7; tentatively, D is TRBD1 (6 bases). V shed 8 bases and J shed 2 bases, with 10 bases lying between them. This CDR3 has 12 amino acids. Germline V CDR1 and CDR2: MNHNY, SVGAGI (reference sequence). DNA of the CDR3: TGTGCCAGCCGTGGGGGCACCTACGAGCAGTACTTC. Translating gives CASRGGTYEQYF.

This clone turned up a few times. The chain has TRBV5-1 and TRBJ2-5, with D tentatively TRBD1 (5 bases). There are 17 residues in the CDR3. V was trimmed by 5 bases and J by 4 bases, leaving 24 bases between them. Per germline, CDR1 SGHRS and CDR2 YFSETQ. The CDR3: CASRKVFGADTLETQYF. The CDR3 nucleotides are TGCGCCAGCAGAAAAGTGTTTGGTGCGGACACATTAGAGACCCAGTACTTC.

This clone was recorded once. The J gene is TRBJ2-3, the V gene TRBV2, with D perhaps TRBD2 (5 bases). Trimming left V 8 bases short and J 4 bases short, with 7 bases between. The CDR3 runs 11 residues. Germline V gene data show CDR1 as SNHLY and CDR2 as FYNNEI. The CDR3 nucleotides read TGTGCCAGCGAGAGGGCAGATACGCAGTATTTT. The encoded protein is CASERADTQYF.

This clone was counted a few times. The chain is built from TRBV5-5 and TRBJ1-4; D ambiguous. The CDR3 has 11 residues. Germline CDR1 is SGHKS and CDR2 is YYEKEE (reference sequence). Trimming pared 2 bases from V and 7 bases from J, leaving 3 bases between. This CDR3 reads CASSFREKLFF. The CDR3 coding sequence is TGTGCCAGCAGCTTCCGTGAAAAACTGTTTTTT.

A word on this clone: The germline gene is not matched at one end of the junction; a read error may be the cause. The CDR3 sequence: CATSRSNEKLFF. The DNA of the CDR3 is TGTGCCACCAGCAGGTCTAATGAAAAACTGTTTTTT. The chain is built from TRBV5-4 and TRBJ1-4; D not certain. The CDR3 runs to 12 residues. Germline V lookup: CDR1 SGHNT, CDR2 YYREEE (reference sequence).

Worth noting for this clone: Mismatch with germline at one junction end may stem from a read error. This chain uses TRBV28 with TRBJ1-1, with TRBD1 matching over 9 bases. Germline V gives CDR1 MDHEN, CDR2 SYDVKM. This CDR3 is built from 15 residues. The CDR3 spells CASNLGGQGNTEAFF. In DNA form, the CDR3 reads TGTGCCAGCAATTTAGGGGGACAGGGGAACACTGAAGCTTTCTTT.

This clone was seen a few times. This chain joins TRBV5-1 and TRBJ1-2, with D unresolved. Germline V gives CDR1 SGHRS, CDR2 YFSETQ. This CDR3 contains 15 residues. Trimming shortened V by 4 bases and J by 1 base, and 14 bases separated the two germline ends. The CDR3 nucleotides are TGCGCCAGCAGCCCCCGATTAGGCTTTAACTATGGCTACACCTTC. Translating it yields CASSPRLGFNYGYTF.

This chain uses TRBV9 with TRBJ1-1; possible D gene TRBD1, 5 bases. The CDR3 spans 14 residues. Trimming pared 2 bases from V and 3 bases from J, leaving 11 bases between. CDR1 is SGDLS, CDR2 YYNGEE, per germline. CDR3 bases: TGTGCCAGCAGCGTTGGGACTTGGGACACTGAAGCTTTCTTT. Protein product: CASSVGTWDTEAFF.

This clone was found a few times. The CDR3, as DNA: TGTGCCAGCACTCCTCTGGGAGGGCGGGAGCTGTTTTTT. Translation: CASTPLGGRELFF. The rearrangement uses TRBV7-8 and TRBJ2-2; 7 bases are a match to TRBD2. In germline, CDR1 is SGHVS, CDR2 FQNEAQ. V lost 7 bases, J lost 9 bases, and 8 bases stayed unmatched. The CDR3 covers 13 residues.

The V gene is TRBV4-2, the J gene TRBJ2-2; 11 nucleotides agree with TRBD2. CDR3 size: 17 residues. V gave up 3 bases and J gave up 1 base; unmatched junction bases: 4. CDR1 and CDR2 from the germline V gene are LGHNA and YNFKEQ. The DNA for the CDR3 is TGTGCCAGCAGCCAGCTTCTAGCGGGGGGGAACACCGGGGAGCTGTTTTTT. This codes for CASSQLLAGGNTGELFF.